This T cell receptor (beta chain) was profiled in a study of T cells in Graves' hyperthyroidism and ophthalmopathy. The overall study: Peripheral blood was collected at initial diagnosis, before any treatment.

Trimming removed 3 bases from V and 5 bases from J; junction bases left unmatched: 6. CDR3 size: 14 residues. Germline loops: CDR1 SGHTA, CDR2 FQGNSA. This clonotype was seen at least ten times. Its antigen remains unidentified. The source material, RNA transcripts, was used to amplify TCR beta CDR3 regions. When the TCR CDR3 underwent first-round RT-PCR, the HTBI primer set was used. TCRdb called the multiplex PCR reads again in MiXCR, with one record for every CDR3 protein. The sample holds some 490,000 distinct CDR3 sequences, 15% to 20% seen once. Findings and limits, study-wide: Most thyroid-expanded clonotypes above 0.001 were also found in blood.

The sample comprised blood. The receptor was isolated from a woman in her twenties or thirties with Graves' ophthalmopathy. The chain uses TRBV7-2 and TRBJ2-7; 8 bases agree with TRBD1. Here the CDR3 DNA reads TGTGCCAGCAGCTTGGGGTCAGGGGGCAACGAGCAGTACTTC. Its translation: CASSLGSGGNEQYF.